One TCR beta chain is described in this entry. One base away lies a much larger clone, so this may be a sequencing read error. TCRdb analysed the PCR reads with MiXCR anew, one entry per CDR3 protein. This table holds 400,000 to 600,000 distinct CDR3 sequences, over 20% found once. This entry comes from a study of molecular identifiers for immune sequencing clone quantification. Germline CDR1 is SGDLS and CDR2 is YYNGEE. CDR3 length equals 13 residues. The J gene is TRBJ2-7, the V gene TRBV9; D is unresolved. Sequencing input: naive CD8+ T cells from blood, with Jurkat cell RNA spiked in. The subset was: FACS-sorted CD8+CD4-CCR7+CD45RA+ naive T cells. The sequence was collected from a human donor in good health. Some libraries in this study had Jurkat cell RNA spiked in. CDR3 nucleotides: TGTGCCAGCAGCGCCGGACCGAACTACGAGCAGTGCTTC. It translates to CASSAGPNYEQCF.